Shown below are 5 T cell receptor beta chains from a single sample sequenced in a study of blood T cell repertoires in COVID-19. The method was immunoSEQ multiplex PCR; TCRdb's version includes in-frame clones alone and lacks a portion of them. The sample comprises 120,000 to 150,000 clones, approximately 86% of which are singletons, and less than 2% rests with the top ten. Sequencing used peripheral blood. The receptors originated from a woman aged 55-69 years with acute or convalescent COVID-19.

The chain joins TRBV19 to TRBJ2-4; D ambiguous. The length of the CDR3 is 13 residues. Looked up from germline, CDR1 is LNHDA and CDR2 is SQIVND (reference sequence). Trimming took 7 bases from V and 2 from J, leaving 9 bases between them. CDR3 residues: CASNESPKNIQYF. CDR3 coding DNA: TGTGCCAGTAACGAGAGTCCCAAAAACATTCAGTACTTC. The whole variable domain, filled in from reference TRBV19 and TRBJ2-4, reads DGGITQSPKYLFRKEGQNVTLSCEQNLNHDAMYWYRQDPGQGLRLIYYSQIVNDFQKGDIAEGYSVSREKKESFPLTVTSAQKNPTAFYLCASNESPKNIQYFGAGTRLSVL.

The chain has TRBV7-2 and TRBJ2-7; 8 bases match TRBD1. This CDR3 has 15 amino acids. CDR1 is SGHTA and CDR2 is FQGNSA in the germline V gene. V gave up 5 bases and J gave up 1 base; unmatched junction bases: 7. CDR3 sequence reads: CASSLSGQASYEQYF. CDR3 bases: TGTGCCAGCAGCCTCTCGGGACAGGCTTCCTACGAGCAGTACTTC. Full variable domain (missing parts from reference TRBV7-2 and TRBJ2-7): GAGVSQSPSNKVTEKGKDVELRCDPISGHTALYWYRQSLGQGLEFLIYFQGNSAPDKSGLPSDRFSAERTGGSVSTLTIQRTQQEDSAVYLCASSLSGQASYEQYFGPGTRLTVT.

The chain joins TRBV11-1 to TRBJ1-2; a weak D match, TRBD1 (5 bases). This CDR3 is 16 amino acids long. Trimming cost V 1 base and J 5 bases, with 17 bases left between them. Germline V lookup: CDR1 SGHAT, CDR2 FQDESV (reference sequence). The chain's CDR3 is CASSLESAQGLYGYTF. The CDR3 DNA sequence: TGTGCCAGCAGCTTAGAGTCGGCTCAGGGATTATATGGCTACACCTTC.

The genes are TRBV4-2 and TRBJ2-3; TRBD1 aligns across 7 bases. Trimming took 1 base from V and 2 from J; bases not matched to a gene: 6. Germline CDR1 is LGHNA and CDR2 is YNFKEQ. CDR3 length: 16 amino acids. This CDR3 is CASSQVERGPTDTQYF. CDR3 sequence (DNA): TGTGCCAGCAGCCAAGTTGAGAGGGGGCCCACAGATACGCAGTATTTT.

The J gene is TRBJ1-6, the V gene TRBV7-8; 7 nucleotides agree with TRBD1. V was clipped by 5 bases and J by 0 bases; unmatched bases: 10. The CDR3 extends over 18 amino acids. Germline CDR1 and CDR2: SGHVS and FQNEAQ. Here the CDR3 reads CASSIGRDRGSYNSPLHF. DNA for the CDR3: TGTGCCAGCAGCATTGGCCGGGACAGAGGCTCCTATAATTCACCCCTCCACTTT.